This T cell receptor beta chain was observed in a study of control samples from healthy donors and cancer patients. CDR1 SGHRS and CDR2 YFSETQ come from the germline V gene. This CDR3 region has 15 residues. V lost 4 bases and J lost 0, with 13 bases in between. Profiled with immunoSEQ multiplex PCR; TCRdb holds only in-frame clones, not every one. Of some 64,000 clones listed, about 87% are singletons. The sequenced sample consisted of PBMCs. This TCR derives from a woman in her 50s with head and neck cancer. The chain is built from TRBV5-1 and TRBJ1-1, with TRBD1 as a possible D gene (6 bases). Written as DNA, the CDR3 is TGCGCCAGCAGCCAAACGACAGGTTTGAACACTGAAGCTTTCTTT. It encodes CASSQTTGLNTEAFF.